This is a list of T cell receptor beta chains from one sample in a study of beta chain features in type 1 diabetes. TCRdb's table, derived via immunoSEQ multiplex PCR, lists solely in-frame clones and lacks some. This table has about 240,000 clones, 25% to 30% appearing once. The sequenced sample consisted of central memory CD4+ T cells from blood. The receptors were sampled from a man aged 25-45 years in good health. CDR3s include the opening cysteine and the closing phenylalanine or tryptophan. D genes are given only for firm matches. Where a row states a size, it is once, few, many or the class of an expanded clone; other rows omit it.

TRBV29-1,.,TRBD1,TRBJ2-7,CSVGSGTGAYEQYF,TGCAGCGTTGGAAGTGGGACAGGGGCCTACGAGCAGTACTTC
TRBV10-3,.,.,TRBJ2-6,CAISPDGTGANVLTF,TGTGCCATCAGTCCTGACGGGACCGGGGCCAACGTCCTGACTTTC
TRBV30,few,TRBD1,TRBJ2-6,CAWRYRGTGANVLTF,TGTGCCTGGAGATACAGGGGTACTGGGGCCAACGTCCTGACTTTC
TRBV7-2,.,.,TRBJ2-3,CASSHSPTDTQYF,TGTGCCAGCAGCCATTCCCCCACAGATACGCAGTATTTT
TRBV7-2,few,.,TRBJ2-1,CASSVRGPVGDEQFF,TGTGCCAGCAGCGTGAGAGGTCCGGTGGGGGATGAGCAGTTCTTC
TRBV5-4,many,.,TRBJ2-5,CASSLVSGAQETQYF,TGTGCCAGCAGCTTGGTGTCGGGGGCCCAAGAGACCCAGTACTTC
TRBV7-2,many,.,TRBJ2-3,CASSLAYTDTQYF,TGTGCCAGCAGCTTAGCGTACACAGATACGCAGTATTTT
TRBV7-9,.,.,TRBJ2-1,CASSSGVNEQFF,TGTGCCAGCAGCTCTGGGGTAAATGAGCAGTTCTTC
TRBV7-9,few,.,TRBJ1-4,CATPSKQVWPEKLFF,TGTGCCACTCCCTCCAAGCAGGTCTGGCCGGAAAAACTGTTTTTT
TRBV5-1,.,TRBD2,TRBJ2-1,CASSLRSGGPSSYNEQFF,TGCGCCAGCAGCTTGCGTAGCGGGGGCCCCAGCTCCTACAATGAGCAGTTCTTC
TRBV14,.,TRBD2,TRBJ2-3,CASSPLAGSAQWGDTQYF,TGTGCCAGCAGCCCACTAGCGGGGTCCGCACAGTGGGGAGATACGCAGTATTTT
TRBV25-1,.,TRBD1,TRBJ2-3,CASGQGLGTQYF,TGTGCCAGCGGACAGGGGTTGGGTACGCAGTATTTT
TRBV28,many,.,TRBJ2-3,CASSSPGPYTQYF,TGTGCCAGCAGTAGCCCCGGACCATATACGCAGTATTTT
TRBV15,few,.,TRBJ2-4,CATSRLVRDVNIQYF,TGTGCCACCAGCAGGTTGGTGAGGGATGTAAACATTCAGTACTTC
TRBV18,.,.,TRBJ2-3,CASSPPTSISTDTQYF,TGTGCCAGCTCACCACCAACTAGCATTTCCACAGATACGCAGTATTTT
TRBV30,few,TRBD1,TRBJ1-2,CAWSRTLTGSDGYTF,TGTGCCTGGAGCCGGACACTGACAGGGTCTGATGGCTACACCTTC
TRBV6-5,.,TRBD2,TRBJ2-7,CASSRTSGTNEQYF,TGTGCCAGCAGTCGGACTAGCGGGACTAACGAGCAGTACTTC
TRBV2,few,TRBD2,TRBJ2-3,CASNIRLAGGADTQYF,TGTGCCAGCAATATTCGACTAGCGGGGGGAGCAGATACGCAGTATTTT
TRBV5-4,.,TRBD2,TRBJ2-2,CASSLTSGNTGELFF,TGTGCCAGCAGCTTGACTAGCGGGAACACCGGGGAGCTGTTTTTT
TRBV15,.,TRBD2,TRBJ2-4,CATSRDRSSGRDIRHIQYF,TGTGCCACCAGCAGAGATCGGTCGAGCGGGAGGGATATAAGACACATTCAGTACTTC
TRBV6-5,few,TRBD2,TRBJ2-1,CASKVGGSGRFF,TGTGCCAGCAAGGTTGGCGGGAGTGGGCGGTTCTTC
TRBV9,.,TRBD2,TRBJ2-6,CASSAGLAGRSTGANVLTF,TGTGCCAGCAGCGCCGGACTAGCGGGAAGATCTACTGGGGCCAACGTCCTGACTTTC
TRBV7-2,.,TRBD1,TRBJ2-5,CASSLGQGSETQYF,TGTGCCAGCAGCTTGGGACAGGGCTCAGAGACCCAGTACTTC
TRBV11-2,.,.,TRBJ2-4,CASSSRKNIQYF,TGTGCCAGCAGCTCCCGAAAAAACATTCAGTACTTC
TRBV7-9,.,.,TRBJ2-3,CASSPRDSRRDTQYF,TGTGCCAGCAGCCCCCGGGACTCCCGAAGGGATACGCAGTATTTT
TRBV18,.,TRBD2,TRBJ2-6,CASSPPGGISGANVLTF,TGTGCCAGCTCACCACCGGGGGGGATCTCTGGGGCCAACGTCCTGACTTTC
TRBV29-1,few,.,TRBJ1-5,CSVADTFNQPQHF,TGCAGCGTTGCGGACACCTTCAATCAGCCCCAGCATTTT
TRBV20-1,.,.,TRBJ2-1,CSARDHEQFF,TGCAGTGCTAGGGACCATGAGCAGTTCTTC
TRBV4-2,.,TRBD2,TRBJ2-3,CASSQGRGGESTDTQYF,TGTGCCAGCAGCCAAGGGCGGGGGGGAGAGAGCACAGATACGCAGTATTTT
TRBV18,.,.,TRBJ2-7,CASSPRSGSVYEQYF,TGTGCCAGCTCACCACGGTCAGGGAGCGTTTACGAGCAGTACTTC
TRBV5-8,.,.,TRBJ2-7,CASSHGTQQYF,TGTGCCAGCAGCCATGGGACTCAGCAGTACTTC